The clone carrying this T cell receptor (beta chain) was detected ten times or more. The antigen is undetermined. This CDR3 is 15 amino acids long. V lost 9 bases and J lost 1; bases outside the gene matches: 10. RNA served as the template for amplifying TCR beta CDR3 regions. The authors performed first-round RT-PCR with HTBI primers and then a second-round multiplex PCR. From the multiplex PCR reads, TCRdb called clonotypes with MiXCR, one entry per CDR3 protein. The table shows nearly 400,000 distinct CDR3 sequences, with approximately 20% occurring only once. This specimen belongs to a study of Graves' ophthalmopathy and Graves' hyperthyroidism. Whole-study context: Peripheral blood sampling occurred at initial diagnosis, before any treatment. The study's findings and limits: The model's ophthalmopathy progression predictions had approximately 71% sensitivity and 72% to 80% specificity.

In donors with ophthalmopathy, activity was moderate-to-severe, with CAS ≥3, NOSPECS ≥4 and duration under 3 months. A volume of 8 to 10 ml of fresh peripheral blood supplied the PBMCs. This chain connects TRBV12-3 or TRBV12-4 to TRBJ1-1, with 8 bases aligning to TRBD1. Sequenced: peripheral blood. The clonotype was recovered from a young woman with Graves' ophthalmopathy. The CDR3 reads CASGFQTGANTEAFF. CDR3 in DNA: TGTGCCAGTGGATTCCAGACAGGGGCGAACACTGAAGCTTTCTTT.